Listed here are 2 T cell receptor beta chains from one sample, sequenced in a study of T cells in Graves' hyperthyroidism and ophthalmopathy. Using RNA transcripts as the source, TCR beta CDR3 regions were amplified. The HTBI primer set drove a first-round RT-PCR of the TCR CDR3. TCRdb re-analysed the multiplex PCR reads in MiXCR, keeping a single row per CDR3 protein. The sample includes about 410,000 distinct CDR3 sequences, roughly 15% of them seen just once. Sequences were obtained from blood. The receptor source for this set is a man aged 18 to 29 with Graves' ophthalmopathy.

The sample holds many counts of this clonotype. CDR3: CASSLPGYHEQYF. CDR3 DNA: TGTGCCAGCAGCTTACCAGGGTACCACGAGCAGTACTTC. The V gene is TRBV11-2, the J gene TRBJ2-7; D is perhaps TRBD1 (5 bases). Germline V gives CDR1 SGHAT, CDR2 FQNNGV. V was shortened by 2 bases and J by 5 bases, with 10 bases between the two germline ends. The CDR3 runs 13 residues.

This clonotype was recorded many times. V is TRBV27 and J is TRBJ2-7; 9 bases are a match to TRBD1. With 5 bases clipped from V and 5 bases from J, the junction kept 10 bases outside the gene matches. Germline V gene lookup returns CDR1 MNHEY and CDR2 SMNVEV (reference sequence). This CDR3 has 15 residues. CDR3 nucleotides: TGTGCCAGCAGTGACGCCGGGACAGGGACCCACGAGCAGTACTTC. Encoded protein: CASSDAGTGTHEQYF.